Below, 7 T cell receptor beta chains from the same sample are listed, as sequenced in a study of response to subunit inactivated influenza vaccine. Each CDR3 protein is one row after TCRdb ran MiXCR on the RT-PCR reads. The table lists around 520,000 distinct CDR3 sequences, about 25% of them singletons. The sequencing used CD4+ T cells sorted from PBMCs, collected 5 to 6 days after vaccination. These receptors all stem from a man aged 50-60 years who received an inactivated influenza vaccine.

The V and J genes are TRBV20-1 and TRBJ2-3; 9 bases fit TRBD1. CDR3 length: 13 amino acids. Looked up from germline, CDR1 is DFQATT and CDR2 is SNEGSKA (reference sequence). V shed 5 bases and J 4 bases; nucleotides not matched to a gene: 4. The CDR3 DNA reads as TGCAGTGCTTATGGACAGGGGCCAGATACGCAGTATTTT. Protein product: CSAYGQGPDTQYF.

The rearrangement uses TRBV11-1 and TRBJ2-3, with TRBD1 matching over 9 bases. Trimming cost V 5 bases and J 2 bases; bases outside gene matches: 20. Germline values: CDR1 SGHAT, CDR2 FQDESV (reference sequence). CDR3 size: 20 residues. This chain's CDR3 is CASSQKGDRVSLPYTDTQYF. DNA for the CDR3: TGTGCCAGCAGCCAAAAGGGGGACAGGGTGTCGCTCCCCTACACAGATACGCAGTATTTT.

This clonotype was seen a few times. V is TRBV10-1 and J is TRBJ1-2; no clear D. Trimming cost V 3 bases and J 4 bases, with 12 bases left between them. CDR1 and CDR2 (germline): WNHNN, SYGVQD (reference sequence). This CDR3 region has 14 residues. Written as DNA, the CDR3 is TGCGCCAGCAGTGACCGGACCACACCCTATGGCTACACCTTC. It codes for CASSDRTTPYGYTF.

The chain combines TRBV2 with TRBJ1-1, with TRBD1 as a possible D gene (5 bases). The CDR3 covers 15 residues. Deletions cut 5 bases from V and 0 bases from J, with 13 bases between. Germline V lookup: CDR1 SNHLY, CDR2 FYNNEI. CDR3 bases: TGTGCCAGCAGTTCCAGGGAGTCGGTGAACACTGAAGCTTTCTTT. Translated: CASSSRESVNTEAFF.

CDR3 sequence: CASSARTASSYNEQFF. The CDR3 bases are TGTGCCAGCAGCGCTCGGACGGCCAGCTCCTACAATGAGCAGTTCTTC. The genes are TRBV7-8 and TRBJ2-1; no definite D call. The CDR3 extends over 16 amino acids. Between the trimmed V and J ends, which lost 5 bases and 0 bases, there was a span of 14 bases. CDR1 and CDR2 (germline): SGHVS, FQNEAQ.

This clonotype came up a few times. The chain is built from TRBV28 and TRBJ2-1; 14 bases line up with TRBD2. Germline CDR1 MDHEN, CDR2 SYDVKM. The ends lost 6 bases at V and 10 bases at J; junction bases unmatched: 2. The CDR3 is 13 amino acids. CDR3 residues: CASRGLAGGEQFF. The CDR3 nucleotides read TGTGCCAGCAGAGGACTAGCGGGGGGAGAGCAGTTCTTC.

This clonotype was found a few times. The genes are TRBV20-1 and TRBJ2-7, with 11 positions matching TRBD2. CDR3 length equals 16 residues. Germline lookup yields CDR1 DFQATT and CDR2 SNEGSKA (reference sequence). With 2 bases clipped from V and 0 bases from J, the junction kept 6 bases outside the gene matches. The CDR3: CSARFTSGRTSYEQYF. Here the CDR3 DNA reads TGCAGTGCTAGATTTACTAGCGGGAGAACCTCCTACGAGCAGTACTTC.